The clone carrying this T cell receptor (beta chain) was seen just once. Its antigen is currently unknown. For every sample, 90,000 to 100,000 TCR templates were assayed. Some clones are missing from TCRdb's copy, which holds only in-frame ones; the method was immunoSEQ multiplex PCR. The sample contains approximately 75,000 clones, 93% of which appear only once. These data belong to a study of siplizumab effects on memory and regulatory T cells. General study results and limits: Apparently key alloresponse contributors, naive T cells also seemed more diverse than memory cells.

This CDR3 contains 16 residues. Per germline, CDR1 SGDLS and CDR2 YYNGEE. V lost 4 bases and J 3 bases, leaving 17 bases between the germline ends. This receptor was obtained from a human donor in good health. Sequenced sample: CD8+ T cells sorted from blood. The chain recombines TRBV9 with TRBJ2-1; D remains ambiguous. In DNA form, the CDR3 reads TGTGCCAGCAGCCTGGAAATCGGCAGCGTCTACAATGAGCAGTTCTTC. This translates into CASSLEIGSVYNEQFF.